This T cell receptor beta chain comes out of a study of OX40 agonist ivuxolimab in advanced cancers. The overall study: Dose-escalation patients suffered from hepatocellular carcinoma, melanoma, renal cell or head and neck cancer. Findings and limits, study-wide: The average count of expanded clones was higher among CD8+ T cells than among CD4+.

As concerns this clone: The antigen is undetermined.

Here immunoSEQ multiplex PCR was the method, and the copy in TCRdb shows in-frame clones only, minus some. The table includes around 43,000 clones, about 89% detected once. It was autoimmune disease history or systemic immunosuppression that excluded patients. The CDR3 runs to 12 residues. Germline V gene data show CDR1 as SNHLY and CDR2 as FYNNEI. Trimming stripped 4 bases from V and 2 bases from J, with 5 bases between. The V call is TRBV2, the J call TRBJ2-5; D remains ambiguous. This receptor was taken from an adult with an advanced solid tumor such as melanoma, head and neck, liver or kidney cancer. Sample: CD4+ or CD8+ T cells sorted from blood, taken in a trial of the OX40 agonist ivuxolimab. The CDR3 DNA follows: TGTGCCAGCAGTGCTTTACAAGAGACCCAGTACTTC. Translated, it gives CASSALQETQYF.